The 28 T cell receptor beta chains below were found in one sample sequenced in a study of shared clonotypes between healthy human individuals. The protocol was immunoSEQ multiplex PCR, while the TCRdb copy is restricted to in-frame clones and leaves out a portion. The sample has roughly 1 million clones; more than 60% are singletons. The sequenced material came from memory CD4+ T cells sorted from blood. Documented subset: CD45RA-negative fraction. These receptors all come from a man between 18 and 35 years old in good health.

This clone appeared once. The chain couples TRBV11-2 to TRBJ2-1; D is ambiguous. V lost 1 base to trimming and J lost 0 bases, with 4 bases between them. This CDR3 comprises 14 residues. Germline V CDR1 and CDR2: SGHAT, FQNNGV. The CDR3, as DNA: TGTGCCAGCAGCTTAGCCAGCTCCTACAATGAGCAGTTCTTC. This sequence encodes CASSLASSYNEQFF. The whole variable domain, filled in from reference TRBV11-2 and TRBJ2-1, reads EAGVAQSPRYKIIEKRQSVAFWCNPISGHATLYWYQQILGQGPKLLIQFQNNGVVDDSQLPKDRFSAERLKGVDSTLKIQPAKLEDSAVYLCASSLASSYNEQFFGPGTRLTVL.

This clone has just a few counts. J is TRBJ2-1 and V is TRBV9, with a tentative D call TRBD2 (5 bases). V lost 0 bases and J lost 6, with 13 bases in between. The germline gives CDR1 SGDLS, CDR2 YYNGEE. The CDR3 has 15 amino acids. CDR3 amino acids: CASSVVSSNSNEQFF. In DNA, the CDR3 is TGTGCCAGCAGCGTAGTGTCTAGCAACAGCAATGAGCAGTTCTTC. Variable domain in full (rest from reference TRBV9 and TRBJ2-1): DSGVTQTPKHLITATGQRVTLRCSPRSGDLSVYWYQQSLDQGLQFLIQYYNGEERAKGNILERFSAQQFPDLHSELNLSSLELGDSALYFCASSVVSSNSNEQFFGPGTRLTVL.

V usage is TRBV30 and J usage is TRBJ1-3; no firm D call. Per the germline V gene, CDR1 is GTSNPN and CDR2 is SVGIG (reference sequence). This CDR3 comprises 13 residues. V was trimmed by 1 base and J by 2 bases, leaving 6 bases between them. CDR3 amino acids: CAWSGQAGNTIYF. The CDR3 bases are TGTGCCTGGAGTGGCCAAGCTGGAAACACCATATATTTT. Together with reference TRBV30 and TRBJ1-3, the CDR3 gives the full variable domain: SQTIHQWPATLVQPVGSPLSLECTVEGTSNPNLYWYRQAAGRGLQLLFYSVGIGQISSEVPQNLSASRPQDRQFILSSKKLLLSDSGFYLCAWSGQAGNTIYFGEGSWLTVV.

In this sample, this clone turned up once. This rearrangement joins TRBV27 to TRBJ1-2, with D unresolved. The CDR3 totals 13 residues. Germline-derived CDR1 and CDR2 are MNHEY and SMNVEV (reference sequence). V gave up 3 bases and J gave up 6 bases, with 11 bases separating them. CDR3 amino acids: CASSFSGLDGYTF. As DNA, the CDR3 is TGTGCCAGCAGTTTCTCCGGGTTGGATGGCTACACCTTC.

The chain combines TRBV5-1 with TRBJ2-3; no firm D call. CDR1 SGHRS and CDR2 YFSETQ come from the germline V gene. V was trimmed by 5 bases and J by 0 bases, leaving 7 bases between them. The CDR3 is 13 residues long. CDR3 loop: CASRVGSTDTQYF. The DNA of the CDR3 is TGCGCCAGCAGAGTTGGCAGCACAGATACGCAGTATTTT.

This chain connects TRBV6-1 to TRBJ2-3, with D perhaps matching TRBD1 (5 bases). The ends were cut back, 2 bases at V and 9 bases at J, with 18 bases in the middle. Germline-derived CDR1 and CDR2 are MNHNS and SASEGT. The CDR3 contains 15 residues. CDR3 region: CASSERADTTGTQYF. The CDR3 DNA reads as TGTGCCAGCAGTGAAAGGGCGGATACAACAGGCACGCAGTATTTT.

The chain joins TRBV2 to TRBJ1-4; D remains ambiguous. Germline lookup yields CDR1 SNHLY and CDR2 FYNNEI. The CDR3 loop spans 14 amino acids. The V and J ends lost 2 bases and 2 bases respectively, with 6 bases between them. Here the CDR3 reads CASSERATNEKLFF. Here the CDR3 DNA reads TGTGCCAGCAGTGAAAGGGCGACTAATGAAAAACTGTTTTTT.

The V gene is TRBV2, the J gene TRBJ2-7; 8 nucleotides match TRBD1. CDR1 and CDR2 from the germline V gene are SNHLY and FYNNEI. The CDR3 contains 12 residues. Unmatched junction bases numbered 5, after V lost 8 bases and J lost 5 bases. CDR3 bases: TGTGCCAGCCGTCAGGGGGCCCACGAGCAGTACTTC. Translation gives CASRQGAHEQYF.

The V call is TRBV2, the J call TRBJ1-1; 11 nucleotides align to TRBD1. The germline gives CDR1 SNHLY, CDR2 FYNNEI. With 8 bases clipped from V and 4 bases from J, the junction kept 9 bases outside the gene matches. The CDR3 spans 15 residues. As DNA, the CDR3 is TGTGCCAGCGGAGGACAGGGGGCCGGTAGCACTGAAGCTTTCTTT. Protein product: CASGGQGAGSTEAFF.

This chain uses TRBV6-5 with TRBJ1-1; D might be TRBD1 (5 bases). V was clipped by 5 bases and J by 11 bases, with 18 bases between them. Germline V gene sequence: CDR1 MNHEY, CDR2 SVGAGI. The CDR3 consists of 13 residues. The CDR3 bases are TGTGCCAGCAGTGATACGATTGGGGACTCGGCTTTCTTT. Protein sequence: CASSDTIGDSAFF.

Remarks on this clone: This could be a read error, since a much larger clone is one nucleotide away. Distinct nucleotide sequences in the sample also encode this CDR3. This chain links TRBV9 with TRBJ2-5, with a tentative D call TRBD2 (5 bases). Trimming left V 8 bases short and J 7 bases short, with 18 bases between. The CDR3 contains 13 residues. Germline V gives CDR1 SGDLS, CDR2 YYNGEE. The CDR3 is CASSSELVGTQYF. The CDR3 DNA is TGTGCCAGTAGCAGCGAACTAGTGGGGACCCAGTACTTC.

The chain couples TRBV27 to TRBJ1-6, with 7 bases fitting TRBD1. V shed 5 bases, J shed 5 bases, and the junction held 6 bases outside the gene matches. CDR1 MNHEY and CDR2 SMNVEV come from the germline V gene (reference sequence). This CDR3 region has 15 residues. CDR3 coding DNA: TGTGCCAGCAGTAAGGCAGGGGGGAATAATTCACCCCTCCACTTT. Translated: CASSKAGGNNSPLHF.

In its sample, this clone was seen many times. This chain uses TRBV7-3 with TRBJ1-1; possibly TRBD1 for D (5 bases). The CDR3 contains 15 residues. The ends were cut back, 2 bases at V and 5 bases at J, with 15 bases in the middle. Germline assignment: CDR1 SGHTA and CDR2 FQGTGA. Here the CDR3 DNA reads TGTGCCAGCAGCTTATCCGGGGCTGTGAGGACTGAAGCTTTCTTT. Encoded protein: CASSLSGAVRTEAFF.

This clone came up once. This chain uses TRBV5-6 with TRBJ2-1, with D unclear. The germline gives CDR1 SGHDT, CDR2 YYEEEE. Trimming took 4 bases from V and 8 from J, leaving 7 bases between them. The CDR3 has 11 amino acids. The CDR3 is CASSRVHEQFF. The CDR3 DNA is TGTGCCAGCAGCAGGGTCCATGAGCAGTTCTTC.

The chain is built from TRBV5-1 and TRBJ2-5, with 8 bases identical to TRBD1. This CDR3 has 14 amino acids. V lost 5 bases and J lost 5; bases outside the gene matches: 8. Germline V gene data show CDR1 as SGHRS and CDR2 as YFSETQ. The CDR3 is CASSSQGAVETQYF. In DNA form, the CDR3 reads TGCGCCAGCAGTTCGCAGGGGGCAGTCGAGACCCAGTACTTC.

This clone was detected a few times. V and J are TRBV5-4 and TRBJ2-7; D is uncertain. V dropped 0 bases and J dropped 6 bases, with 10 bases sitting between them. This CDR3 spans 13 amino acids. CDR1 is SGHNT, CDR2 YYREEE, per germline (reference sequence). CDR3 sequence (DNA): TGTGCCAGCAGCTTGGGGACCGGACGCGAGCAGTACTTC. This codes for CASSLGTGREQYF.

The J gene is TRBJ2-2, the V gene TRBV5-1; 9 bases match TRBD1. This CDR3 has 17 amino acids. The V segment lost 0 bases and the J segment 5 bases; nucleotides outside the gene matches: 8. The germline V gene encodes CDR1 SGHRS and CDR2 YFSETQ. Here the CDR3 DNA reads TGCGCCAGCAGCTTGGTAGGACAGGGGTGGAGAACCGGGGAGCTGTTTTTT. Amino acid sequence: CASSLVGQGWRTGELFF.

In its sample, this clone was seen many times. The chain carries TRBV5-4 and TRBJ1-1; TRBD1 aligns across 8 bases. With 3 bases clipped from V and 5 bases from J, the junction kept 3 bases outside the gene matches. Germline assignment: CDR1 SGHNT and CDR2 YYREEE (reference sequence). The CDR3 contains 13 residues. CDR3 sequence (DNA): TGTGCCAGCAGCTGGACAGGGAGGACTGAAGCTTTCTTT. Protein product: CASSWTGRTEAFF.

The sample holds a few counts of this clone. DNA of the CDR3: TGCGCCAGCAGCCAAGATCCAGGCATACGCAATCAGCCCCAGCATTTT. It translates to CASSQDPGIRNQPQHF. The chain carries TRBV4-1 and TRBJ1-5; D gene ambiguous. Trimming took off 0 bases at V and 2 bases at J, with 11 bases between the two ends. This CDR3 has 16 amino acids. Germline V CDR1 and CDR2: MGHRA, YSYEKL.

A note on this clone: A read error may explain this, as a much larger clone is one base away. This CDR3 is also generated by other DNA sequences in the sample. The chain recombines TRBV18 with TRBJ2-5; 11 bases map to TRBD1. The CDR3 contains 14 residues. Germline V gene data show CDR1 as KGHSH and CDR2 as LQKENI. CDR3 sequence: CASSRTGGKETQYF. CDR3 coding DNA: TGTGCCAGCTCACGGACAGGGGGCAAAGAGACCCAATACTTC.

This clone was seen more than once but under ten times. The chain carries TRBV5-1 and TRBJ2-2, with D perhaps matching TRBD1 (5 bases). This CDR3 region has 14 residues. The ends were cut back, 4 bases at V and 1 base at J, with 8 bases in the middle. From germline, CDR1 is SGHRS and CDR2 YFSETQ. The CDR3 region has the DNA TGCGCCAGCAGCGATACAGGGAACACCGGGGAGCTGTTTTTT. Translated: CASSDTGNTGELFF.

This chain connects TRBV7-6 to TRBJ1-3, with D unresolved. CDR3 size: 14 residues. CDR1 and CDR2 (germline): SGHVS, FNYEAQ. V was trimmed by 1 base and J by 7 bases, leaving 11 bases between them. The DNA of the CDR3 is TGTGCCAGCAGCTTAGTGAACGGTGACAACACCATATATTTT. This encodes CASSLVNGDNTIYF.

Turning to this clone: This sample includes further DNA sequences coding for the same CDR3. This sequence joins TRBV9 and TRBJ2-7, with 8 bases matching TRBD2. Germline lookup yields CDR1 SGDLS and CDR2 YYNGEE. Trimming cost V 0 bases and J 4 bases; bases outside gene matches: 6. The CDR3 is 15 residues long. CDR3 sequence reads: CASSVGTSGPYEQYF. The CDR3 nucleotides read TGTGCCAGCAGCGTAGGTACTAGCGGACCTTACGAGCAGTACTTC.

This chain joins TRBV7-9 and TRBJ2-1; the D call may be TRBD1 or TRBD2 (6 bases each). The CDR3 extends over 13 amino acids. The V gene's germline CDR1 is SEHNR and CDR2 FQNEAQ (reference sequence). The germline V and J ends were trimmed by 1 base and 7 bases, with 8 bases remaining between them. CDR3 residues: CASSLGGGNEQFF. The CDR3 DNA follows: TGTGCCAGCAGCTTAGGAGGGGGGAATGAGCAGTTCTTC. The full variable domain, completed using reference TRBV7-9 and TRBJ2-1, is DTGVSQNPRHKITKRGQNVTFRCDPISEHNRLYWYRQTLGQGPEFLTYFQNEAQLEKSRLLSDRFSAERPKGSFSTLEIQRTEQGDSAMYLCASSLGGGNEQFFGPGTRLTVL.

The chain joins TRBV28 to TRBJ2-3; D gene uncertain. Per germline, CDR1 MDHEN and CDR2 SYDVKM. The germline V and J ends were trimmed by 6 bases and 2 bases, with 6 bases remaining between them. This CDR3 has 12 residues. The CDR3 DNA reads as TGTGCCAGCAGCAAGAACACAGATACGCAGTATTTT. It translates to CASSKNTDTQYF. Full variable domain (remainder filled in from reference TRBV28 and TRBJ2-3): DVKVTQSSRYLVKRTGEKVFLECVQDMDHENMFWYRQDPGLGLRLIYFSYDVKMKEKGDIPEGYSVSREKKERFSLILESASTNQTSMYLCASSKNTDTQYFGPGTRLTVL.

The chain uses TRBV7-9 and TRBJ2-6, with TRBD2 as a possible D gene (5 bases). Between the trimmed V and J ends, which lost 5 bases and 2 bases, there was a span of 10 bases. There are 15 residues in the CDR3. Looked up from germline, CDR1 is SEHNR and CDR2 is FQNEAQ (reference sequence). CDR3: CASSRAGAGANVLTF. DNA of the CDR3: TGTGCCAGCAGCCGCGCGGGTGCTGGGGCCAACGTCCTGACTTTC.

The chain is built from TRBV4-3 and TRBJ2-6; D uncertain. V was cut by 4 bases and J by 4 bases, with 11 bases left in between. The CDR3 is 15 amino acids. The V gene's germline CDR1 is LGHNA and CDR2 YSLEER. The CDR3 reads CASSPTWVGANVLTF. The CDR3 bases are TGCGCCAGCAGCCCCACGTGGGTAGGGGCCAACGTCCTGACTTTC.

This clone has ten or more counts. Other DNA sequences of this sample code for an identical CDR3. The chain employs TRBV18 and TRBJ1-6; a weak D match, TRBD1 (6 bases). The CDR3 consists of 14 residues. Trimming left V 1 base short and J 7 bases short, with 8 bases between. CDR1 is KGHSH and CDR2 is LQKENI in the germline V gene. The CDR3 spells CASSPQGGNSPLHF. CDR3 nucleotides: TGTGCCAGCTCACCACAGGGGGGGAATTCACCCCTCCACTTT. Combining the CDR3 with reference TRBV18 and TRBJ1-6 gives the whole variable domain NAGVMQNPRHLVRRRGQEARLRCSPMKGHSHVYWYRQLPEEGLKFMVYLQKENIIDESGMPKERFSAEFPKEGPSILRIQQVVRGDSAAYFCASSPQGGNSPLHFGNGTRLTVT.